This T cell receptor beta chain is from a study of blood T cell repertoires in COVID-19. The wider study: There were acute and convalescent COVID-19 samples, and they came from the United States, Italy and Spain. T cells, B-cell-depleted T cells, or PBMCs provided the cDNA or gDNA that served as material.

In the study's own analysis: Estimation of nucleated cell counts relied on the amplification of reference gene primers. Assay used: immunoSEQ multiplex PCR; TCRdb lists only in-frame clones, some missing. From that table come the V and J calls and clone size; the DNA was used to work out D and trimming. The table has around 87,000 clones, almost 80% seen once. This CDR3 is built from 15 residues. The ends lost 6 bases at V and 5 bases at J; junction bases unmatched: 10. Germline V lookup: CDR1 MDHEN, CDR2 SYDVKM. The sequencing input was peripheral blood. The TCR originated in a human donor in a cohort sampled during active COVID-19. This sequence joins TRBV28 and TRBJ1-5; the match to TRBD1 covers 7 bases. CDR3 amino acids: CASRNLDRSYQPQHF. The CDR3, as DNA: TGTGCCAGCAGAAACCTGGACAGGTCCTATCAGCCCCAGCATTTT.